One sample yielded the 30 T cell receptor beta chains listed below, sequenced in a study of breast tumors, draining lymph nodes, adjacent tissues. The lymph nodes were axillary draining lymph nodes from breast cancer patients. TCRdb reprocessed the multiplex PCR reads via MiXCR and lists one record per CDR3 protein. The table records fewer than 200,000 distinct CDR3 sequences, roughly a third of them present only once. Material: axillary lymph node tissue. These receptors all come from a female donor with breast cancer. Some clones in this sample may be carry-over from other donors' samples.

This clonotype was detected many times. The V call is TRBV20-1, the J call TRBJ1-6; D possibly corresponds to TRBD1 (5 bases). The CDR3 loop spans 15 amino acids. V was clipped by 0 bases and J by 10 bases, with 16 bases between them. Germline loops: CDR1 DFQATT, CDR2 SNEGSKA (reference sequence). CDR3 residues: CSARDRDAGESPLHF. Here the CDR3 DNA reads TGCAGTGCTAGAGACCGGGACGCAGGAGAATCACCCCTCCACTTT.

V usage is TRBV7-3 and J usage is TRBJ2-1; 8 nucleotides line up with TRBD2. This CDR3 comprises 18 residues. Germline CDR1 reads SGHTA; CDR2 reads FQGTGA. V shed 2 bases, J shed 3 bases, and the junction held 12 bases outside the gene matches. The DNA of the CDR3 is TGTGCCAGCAGCTTATCGGGTCGCGGGGGGTTAATCTACAATGAGCAGTTCTTC. Its protein is CASSLSGRGGLIYNEQFF.

This clonotype was counted many times. The chain combines TRBV3-1 with TRBJ1-5; a possible D gene is TRBD1 (5 bases). V dropped 1 base and J dropped 4 bases, with 11 bases sitting between them. Looked up from germline, CDR1 is LGHDT and CDR2 is YNNKEL (reference sequence). The length of the CDR3 is 15 residues. CDR3 in amino acids: CASSQGGAQNQPQHF. The CDR3 region has the DNA TGTGCCAGCAGCCAAGGAGGGGCACAAAATCAGCCCCAGCATTTT.

This clonotype was picked up a small number of times. The missing conserved phenylalanine or tryptophan at the end of this CDR3 makes a read error likely. The chain links TRBV20-1 to TRBJ1-5; 8 bases align to TRBD1. V gave up 3 bases and J gave up 0 bases; unmatched junction bases: 1. The germline CDR1 and CDR2 sequences are DFQATT and SNEGSKA (reference sequence). The CDR3 loop spans 14 amino acids. In nucleotides, the CDR3 is TGCAGTGCTAGTGACAGGGGTAGCAATCAGCCCCAGCATGGT. Protein sequence: CSASDRGSNQPQHG.

This clonotype occurred many times. CDR3 loop: CSARSYSGSSYEQYF. The CDR3 region has the DNA TGCAGTGCTAGATCCTATAGCGGGAGCTCCTACGAGCAGTACTTC. The chain is built from TRBV20-1 and TRBJ2-7, with 9 bases matching TRBD2. Germline CDR1 and CDR2: DFQATT and SNEGSKA (reference sequence). This CDR3 spans 15 amino acids. Trimming took 2 bases from V and 0 from J; bases not matched to a gene: 5.

A word on this clonotype: Just one base apart from a much larger clone, this may be a read error. CDR3 nucleotides: TGTGCCAGCAGCTCGCGACTAGCGGGAGTAATAGACAATGAGCAGCTCTTC. Translation gives CASSSRLAGVIDNEQLF. The V and J genes are TRBV7-8 and TRBJ2-1, with TRBD2 identical over 12 bases. Germline V gives CDR1 SGHVS, CDR2 FQNEAQ. CDR3 length: 17 residues.

This clonotype has a count of ten or more. The genes are TRBV12-3 or TRBV12-4 and TRBJ2-2; 8 bases agree with TRBD2. This CDR3 has 14 amino acids. Losses at the gene ends were 7 bases for V and 2 bases for J; bases not matched to a gene: 3. This CDR3 is CASIAGPNTGELFF. The CDR3 region has the DNA TGTGCCAGCATAGCGGGACCCAACACCGGGGAGCTGTTTTTT.

This clonotype was detected many times. The rearrangement uses TRBV5-5 and TRBJ2-7; TRBD2 agrees at 16 bases. From germline, CDR1 is SGHKS and CDR2 YYEKEE (reference sequence). J was trimmed by 8 bases and V by 3 bases; bases with no gene match: 8. CDR3 length: 16 residues. The CDR3 region has the DNA TGTGCCAGCAGCTCCGGGACTAGCGGGAGGGCTGTGCAGCAGTACTTC. It codes for CASSSGTSGRAVQQYF.

This clonotype was seen repeatedly, ten times or more. V and J are TRBV19 and TRBJ2-3; 9 bases map to TRBD2. The CDR3 has 15 residues. Per the germline V gene, CDR1 is LNHDA and CDR2 is SQIVND (reference sequence). V shed 5 bases and J 1 base; nucleotides not matched to a gene: 4. CDR3 in DNA: TGTGCCAGTAGTCTCAGACTAGCGGGCACAGATACGCAGTATTTT. Translated, it gives CASSLRLAGTDTQYF.

There are many counts of this clonotype. The genes are TRBV30 and TRBJ1-5, with unresolved D. Trimming left V 2 bases short and J 4 bases short, with 9 bases between. Germline V gene sequence: CDR1 GTSNPN, CDR2 SVGIG (reference sequence). The CDR3 loop spans 13 amino acids. CDR3 DNA sequence: TGTGCCTGGAGTCTCAGTTCGAATCAGCCCCAGCATTTT. Translation gives CAWSLSSNQPQHF.

The chain carries TRBV19 and TRBJ2-6; 8 positions match TRBD2. The germline CDR1 and CDR2 sequences are LNHDA and SQIVND (reference sequence). V shed 6 bases and J 5 bases; nucleotides not matched to a gene: 6. CDR3 length: 15 residues. The CDR3 region is CASRVDSGRANVLTF. Written as DNA, the CDR3 is TGTGCCAGTAGGGTCGATAGCGGGAGGGCCAACGTCCTGACTTTC.

The sample holds many counts of this clonotype. J is TRBJ2-2 and V is TRBV12-3 or TRBV12-4, with D possibly being TRBD2 (6 bases). Trimming pared 8 bases from V and 6 bases from J, leaving 16 bases between. CDR3 size: 14 residues. This CDR3 is CASSFKRVSGELFF. In DNA form, the CDR3 reads TGTGCCAGCTCCTTTAAGCGGGTTTCCGGGGAGCTGTTTTTT.

This clonotype was picked up a small number of times. A much more abundant neighbour one base away suggests this may be a read error. The rearrangement links TRBV11-2 to TRBJ2-3, with TRBD2 identical over 9 bases. J was trimmed by 8 bases and V by 2 bases; bases with no gene match: 14. Germline V gives CDR1 SGHAT, CDR2 FQNNGV. The CDR3 totals 17 residues. This CDR3 reads CASSLRQQAISGGTQYF. CDR3 DNA: TGTGCCAGCAGCTTAAGGCAGCAGGCTATTAGCGGGGGTACGCAGTATTTT. The entire variable domain, with the rest obtained from reference TRBV11-2 and TRBJ2-3, is as follows: EAGVAQSPRYKIIEKRQSVAFWCNPISGHATLYWYQQILGQGPKLLIQFQNNGVVDDSQLPKDRFSAERLKGVDSTLKIQPAKLEDSAVYLCASSLRQQAISGGTQYFGPGTRLTVL.

The V call is TRBV4-2, the J call TRBJ1-1, with D unresolved. The CDR3 has 16 residues. The germline V gene has CDR1 LGHNA and CDR2 YNFKEQ. The V end was cut by 0 bases, the J end by 5 bases, with 16 bases between. The CDR3 DNA reads TGTGCCAGCAGCCAAGAGAGGTGGGGTGCGAATACTGAAGCTTTCTTT. It yields the protein CASSQERWGANTEAFF.

Of note for this clonotype: A read error may explain this, as a much larger clone is one base away. This chain connects TRBV9 to TRBJ2-3, with 7 bases fitting TRBD2. Per the germline V gene, CDR1 is SGDLS and CDR2 is YYNGEE. The junction had 7 bases not matched to a gene; V was cut back by 0 bases and J by 6 bases. The CDR3 spans 15 residues. CDR3 coding DNA: TGTGCCAGCAGCGTAGGGGAGGCCGGGGGGGATACGCAGTATTTT. Encoded protein: CASSVGEAGGDTQYF.

There are many counts of this clonotype. The V and J genes are TRBV7-9 and TRBJ2-7; the D is unclear. V was pared by 5 bases and J by 0 bases, with 11 bases between. Germline loops: CDR1 SEHNR, CDR2 FQNEAQ (reference sequence). CDR3 length: 14 amino acids. The CDR3 sequence: CASSHLTFSYEQYF. The CDR3 nucleotides are TGTGCCAGCAGCCACCTGACATTCTCCTACGAGCAGTACTTC.

This clonotype was recorded at least ten times. The chain employs TRBV30 and TRBJ2-5, with D perhaps matching TRBD1 (5 bases). V was pared by 3 bases and J by 5 bases, with 10 bases between. Germline values: CDR1 GTSNPN, CDR2 SVGIG (reference sequence). The CDR3 sequence is 12 residues long. CDR3 nucleotides: TGTGCCTGGAGGGCAGGGTCTGAGACCCAGTACTTC. Residues: CAWRAGSETQYF.

The chain employs TRBV5-1 and TRBJ1-1; D is ambiguous. The CDR3 contains 18 residues. Germline lookup yields CDR1 SGHRS and CDR2 YFSETQ. V shed 0 bases and J shed 0 bases, with 18 bases lying between them. The CDR3 DNA reads TGCGCCAGCAGCTTGGATGCCAGGAAGGTTCGGATGAACACTGAAGCTTTCTTT. It codes for CASSLDARKVRMNTEAFF. The whole variable domain, filled in from reference TRBV5-1 and TRBJ1-1, reads KAGVTQTPRYLIKTRGQQVTLSCSPISGHRSVSWYQQTPGQGLQFLFEYFSETQRNKGNFPGRFSGRQFSNSRSEMNVSTLELGDSALYLCASSLDARKVRMNTEAFFGQGTRLTVV.

At least ten counts were recorded for this clonotype. This chain uses TRBV19 with TRBJ2-7; TRBD2 matches 16 bases. The CDR3 has 19 amino acids. The V segment lost 4 bases and the J segment 4 bases; nucleotides outside the gene matches: 13. Per the germline V gene, CDR1 is LNHDA and CDR2 is SQIVND (reference sequence). CDR3: CASSTHPGTSGGAPYEQYF. The CDR3 DNA is TGTGCCAGTAGTACCCATCCCGGGACTAGCGGGGGGGCCCCTTACGAGCAGTACTTC.

Of note for this clonotype: This sequence may be a read error, since a much larger clone differs from it by one base. The genes are TRBV11-2 and TRBJ2-3; 7 positions match TRBD1. The CDR3 length is 15 residues. CDR1 and CDR2 (germline): SGHAT, FQNNGV. Trimming took 0 bases from V and 5 from J; bases not matched to a gene: 5. The CDR3 DNA follows: TGTGCCAGCAGCTTAGAAACAGGGGCTTTAGATACGCAGTATTTT. It codes for CASSLETGALDTQYF.

This clonotype was found many times. The chain links TRBV2 to TRBJ2-2; 7 bases align to TRBD1. CDR1 is SNHLY, CDR2 FYNNEI, per germline. The CDR3 has 16 amino acids. V shed 10 bases and J 3 bases; nucleotides not matched to a gene: 14. The CDR3 here is CAIKVGIGGDTGELFF. CDR3 coding DNA: TGTGCCATCAAGGTCGGAATAGGGGGCGACACCGGGGAGCTGTTTTTT.

This chain links TRBV2 with TRBJ2-3; D is unresolved. The V gene lost 6 bases and the J gene lost 1 base, with 11 bases spanning the gap. Germline CDR1 reads SNHLY; CDR2 reads FYNNEI. CDR3 length: 14 residues. CDR3 residues: CASSARRGTDTQYF. The CDR3 DNA reads as TGTGCCAGCAGCGCCCGTCGCGGCACAGATACGCAGTATTTT.

The table lists this clonotype with a count of one. This may stem from a read error, because a much larger clone lies one nucleotide away. V gene TRBV13 combines with J gene TRBJ2-1; no firm D call. Germline V gene lookup returns CDR1 PRHDT and CDR2 FYEKMQ (reference sequence). Trimming took 4 bases from V and 10 from J, leaving 14 bases between them. There are 13 residues in the CDR3. The CDR3 protein is CASSSEGNGEQFF. Written as DNA, the CDR3 is TGTGCCAGCAGCTCAGAAGGGAACGGCGAGCAGTTCTTC.

This clonotype was picked up many times. The chain is built from TRBV7-2 and TRBJ2-7, with D possibly being TRBD2 (6 bases). The V end was cut by 1 base, the J end by 6 bases, with 13 bases between. CDR3 length: 14 residues. Germline V gives CDR1 SGHTA, CDR2 FQGNSA. The DNA of the CDR3 is TGTGCCAGCAGCTTAGATGCGGGATCAGGCGAGCAGTACTTC. It yields the protein CASSLDAGSGEQYF.

This clonotype turned up a few times. V is TRBV12-3 or TRBV12-4 and J is TRBJ2-7, with D hard to call. The CDR3 consists of 14 residues. The V and J ends lost 3 bases and 0 bases respectively, with 9 bases between them. CDR3 residues: CASSFAQSSYEQYF. The CDR3, as DNA: TGTGCCAGCAGTTTCGCCCAGAGCTCCTACGAGCAGTACTTC.

This clonotype occurred many times. This rearrangement joins TRBV5-1 to TRBJ1-2, with a possible D match to TRBD1 (5 bases). The CDR3 contains 15 residues. CDR1 and CDR2 (germline): SGHRS, YFSETQ. V shed 1 base and J shed 3 bases, with 13 bases lying between them. The CDR3 coding sequence is TGCGCCAGCAGCTTGCTAGGGGATGCGGACTATGGCTACACCTTC. This gives the protein CASSLLGDADYGYTF.

This clonotype showed up just once. A read error may explain this, as a much larger clone is one base away. This chain connects TRBV6-1 to TRBJ2-7; D tentatively fits TRBD1 or TRBD2 (5 bases each). Germline CDR1 is MNHNS and CDR2 is SASEGT. V was cut by 2 bases and J by 1 base, with 12 bases left in between. The CDR3 extends over 15 amino acids. The CDR3 is CASSERDVASYEQYF. The CDR3 DNA is TGTGCCAGCAGTGAACGGGACGTAGCGTCCTACGAGCAGTACTTC.

The chain combines TRBV27 with TRBJ2-7; the D is unclear. V was cut by 3 bases and J by 7 bases, with 7 bases left in between. CDR1 and CDR2 from the germline V gene are MNHEY and SMNVEV (reference sequence). CDR3 length: 11 amino acids. CDR3 in DNA: TGTGCCAGCAGTTTCAAGGGTGAGCAGTACTTC. It is translated as CASSFKGEQYF.

This clonotype was observed many times. The chain carries TRBV19 and TRBJ2-5, with D perhaps matching TRBD1 (6 bases). The V end lost 3 bases, the J end lost 3 bases, and 14 bases lay between the germline ends. The CDR3 has 15 residues. CDR1 and CDR2 (germline): LNHDA, SQIVND (reference sequence). CDR3 nucleotides: TGTGCCAGTAGTATTGGCCCCAGGGACAAAGAGACCCAGTACTTC. Its translation: CASSIGPRDKETQYF.

There are a few counts of this clonotype. The chain recombines TRBV6-1 with TRBJ1-5; D gene uncertain. This CDR3 is 19 amino acids long. V was cut by 7 bases and J by 1 base, with 26 bases left in between. The germline CDR1 and CDR2 sequences are MNHNS and SASEGT. DNA of the CDR3: TGTGCCAGCACTCTACGTGGGAGTCCCGTATTTTGGAGCAATCAGCCCCAGCATTTT. Its translation: CASTLRGSPVFWSNQPQHF.